The 10 T cell receptor beta chains below come from one sample, sequenced in a study of blood T cells in healthy people across ages. A second PCR of 7 to 11 cycles used a sample-barcoded 5' primer and a J-beta primer mix. TCRdb reprocessed the 5' RACE reads via MiXCR and lists one record per CDR3 protein. The sample has 1,500,000 or so distinct CDR3 sequences, roughly 60% seen once. The source material was blood. Receptors originate from a man between 18 and 35 years old in good health.

This clonotype turned up a few times. V is TRBV12-3 or TRBV12-4 and J is TRBJ1-2; 10 positions agree with TRBD1. This CDR3 contains 15 residues. Germline trimming cut 7 bases from V and 6 bases from J; bases unmatched to any gene: 11. The CDR3 sequence is CASIPWDRGFDGYTF. The DNA of the CDR3 is TGTGCCAGCATCCCTTGGGACAGGGGTTTTGATGGCTACACCTTC.

V gene TRBV9 combines with J gene TRBJ2-4, with TRBD2 matching over 11 bases. The J call is uncertain, as TRBJ2-7 better fits the DNA end. The CDR3 spans 16 residues. Germline V gives CDR1 SGDLS, CDR2 YYNGEE. The CDR3, as DNA: TGTGCCAGCAGCGCGAACGGACTAGCGGGTTCCTACGAGCAGTACTTC. Its translation: CASSANGLAGSYEQYF.

This clonotype was found a few times. The chain combines TRBV7-8 with TRBJ1-2; a weak D match, TRBD1 (6 bases). CDR1 is SGHVS and CDR2 is FQNEAQ in the germline V gene. The CDR3 consists of 15 residues. Between the trimmed V and J ends, which lost 1 base and 1 base, there was a span of 10 bases. The CDR3 sequence is CASSLEWTDNYGYTF. CDR3 DNA sequence: TGTGCCAGCAGCTTAGAATGGACAGATAACTATGGCTACACCTTC.

This chain joins TRBV20-1 and TRBJ2-5; no clear D. The CDR3 covers 13 residues. Germline lookup yields CDR1 DFQATT and CDR2 SNEGSKA (reference sequence). Trimming took 0 bases from V and 0 from J, leaving 5 bases between them. The DNA for the CDR3 is TGCAGTGCTAGAGAAAGGAACCAAGAGACCCAGTACTTC. Translated: CSARERNQETQYF.

The chain carries TRBV29-1 and TRBJ2-2, with D perhaps matching TRBD1 (5 bases). The CDR3 is made up of 13 amino acids. The V gene's germline CDR1 is SQVTM and CDR2 ANQGSEA. Trimming stripped 6 bases from V and 0 bases from J, with 8 bases between. CDR3 DNA: TGCAGCGTCTCAGGGACGAACACCGGGGAGCTGTTTTTT. It yields the protein CSVSGTNTGELFF.

Of note for this clonotype: The conserved closing phenylalanine or tryptophan is absent in this CDR3, likely reflecting a read error. The rearrangement links TRBV10-2 to TRBJ1-2; 7 nucleotides match TRBD1. V gave up 11 bases and J gave up 9 bases; unmatched junction bases: 9. The CDR3 sequence is 11 residues long. Germline loops: CDR1 WSHSY, CDR2 SAAADI. CDR3 sequence reads: CASGQALRYTS. As DNA, the CDR3 is TGCGCCTCTGGACAGGCCTTACGCTACACCTCC.

The chain has TRBV7-9 and TRBJ1-5, with D uncertain. V shed 8 bases and J shed 0 bases, with 11 bases lying between them. CDR3 length equals 14 residues. Germline CDR1 SEHNR, CDR2 FQNEAQ (reference sequence). CDR3 coding DNA: TGTGCCAGCGGAGGCTCCAGTAGCAATCAGCCCCAGCATTTT. This gives the protein CASGGSSSNQPQHF.

This chain uses TRBV4-1 with TRBJ2-3, with a possible D match to TRBD2 (7 bases). Trimming shortened V by 6 bases and J by 0 bases, and 10 bases separated the two germline ends. The CDR3 spans 14 residues. Germline V gene data show CDR1 as MGHRA and CDR2 as YSYEKL. CDR3 region: CASSRGASTDTQYF. The DNA of the CDR3 is TGCGCCAGCAGTCGGGGGGCTAGCACAGATACGCAGTATTTT.

This clonotype turned up a few times. J is TRBJ2-1 and V is TRBV29-1; weak D call: TRBD1 (6 bases). Looked up from germline, CDR1 is SQVTM and CDR2 is ANQGSEA. CDR3 length: 13 amino acids. Trimming took off 7 bases at V and 7 bases at J, with 17 bases between the two ends. DNA for the CDR3: TGCAGCGCAGAAGCACAGGGTTTGAATGAGCAGTTCTTC. Protein sequence: CSAEAQGLNEQFF.

This chain connects TRBV20-1 to TRBJ2-4, with D uncertain. TRBJ2-7 explains the end of the DNA better; the J call may be wrong. Germline V lookup: CDR1 DFQATT, CDR2 SNEGSKA (reference sequence). This CDR3 has 14 amino acids. CDR3 nucleotides: TGCAGTGCCCCACGGAACAGCGCTTCTGGCGAGCAGTACTTC. Translation: CSAPRNSASGEQYF.